The 31 T cell receptor beta chains below were found in one sample sequenced in a study of blood T cell repertoires in COVID-19. The protocol was immunoSEQ multiplex PCR, while the TCRdb copy is restricted to in-frame clones and leaves out a portion. Seen here are 400,000 to 550,000 clones, 70% to 90% observed once, and the top ten hold around 1.8%. Sequences were obtained from PBMCs or T cells enriched from blood (not recorded which). The receptors come from a woman between 18 and 30 years old with acute COVID-19.

The rearrangement links TRBV11-2 to TRBJ2-2, with unresolved D. The CDR3 covers 12 residues. Trimming cost V 3 bases and J 11 bases, with 10 bases left between them. CDR1 is SGHAT and CDR2 is FQNNGV in the germline V gene. The CDR3 sequence is CASSFVARELFF. As DNA, the CDR3 is TGTGCCAGCAGCTTCGTAGCTCGAGAGCTGTTTTTT.

This chain uses TRBV7-8 with TRBJ2-1; maybe TRBD1 (5 bases). CDR3 length equals 16 residues. Germline CDR1 reads SGHVS; CDR2 reads FQNEAQ. V was cut by 5 bases and J by 0 bases, with 14 bases left in between. CDR3: CASSPARTSSYNEQFF. CDR3 in DNA: TGTGCCAGCAGCCCCGCCAGGACAAGCTCCTACAATGAGCAGTTCTTC.

This rearrangement joins TRBV9 to TRBJ1-6, with D possibly matching TRBD1 (5 bases). The V end was cut by 1 base, the J end by 6 bases, with 8 bases between. The germline V gene has CDR1 SGDLS and CDR2 YYNGEE. The CDR3 is 14 residues long. CDR3: CASSVYQGNSPLHF. The DNA for the CDR3 is TGTGCCAGCAGCGTATATCAGGGTAATTCACCCCTCCACTTT.

V usage is TRBV18 and J usage is TRBJ1-4; 8 bases map to TRBD1. The CDR3 runs 15 residues. Trimming removed 3 bases from V and 2 bases from J; junction bases left unmatched: 2. Per the germline V gene, CDR1 is KGHSH and CDR2 is LQKENI. In nucleotides, the CDR3 is TGTGCCAGCTCACCGGACAGGGTGACTAATGAAAAACTGTTTTTT. It codes for CASSPDRVTNEKLFF.

J is TRBJ1-3 and V is TRBV9, with D perhaps matching TRBD1 (6 bases). Trimming shortened V by 4 bases and J by 0 bases, and 14 bases separated the two germline ends. This CDR3 spans 16 amino acids. In germline, CDR1 is SGDLS, CDR2 YYNGEE. CDR3 amino acids: CASSQTTGLSGNTIYF. As DNA, the CDR3 is TGTGCCAGCAGCCAAACAACAGGGCTCTCTGGAAACACCATATATTTT.

This clone came up once. The rearrangement joins TRBV10-2 to TRBJ1-1; 8 nucleotides line up with TRBD1. The CDR3 length is 14 residues. Trimming at V came to 5 bases and at J to 3 bases, leaving 5 bases not matched to a gene. The germline V gene encodes CDR1 WSHSY and CDR2 SAAADI. Written as DNA, the CDR3 is TGCGCCAGCAGTTACACAGGGGGGGACACTGAAGCTTTCTTT. Amino acid sequence: CASSYTGGDTEAFF.

The sample holds a few counts of this clone. The CDR3 spells CASSLLPGQGQETQYF. CDR3 nucleotide sequence: TGTGCCAGCAGCCTGTTACCGGGACAGGGACAAGAGACCCAGTACTTC. V usage is TRBV5-5 and J usage is TRBJ2-5; 9 bases fit TRBD1. Losses at the gene ends were 4 bases for V and 2 bases for J; bases not matched to a gene: 9. The CDR3 contains 16 residues. From germline, CDR1 is SGHKS and CDR2 YYEKEE (reference sequence).

The V gene is TRBV7-9, the J gene TRBJ2-7, with D possibly TRBD2 on 7 matching bases. CDR1 is SEHNR and CDR2 is FQNEAQ in the germline V gene (reference sequence). The V end was cut by 5 bases, the J end by 6 bases, with 23 bases between. This CDR3 has 16 residues. CDR3 amino acids: CASSGRGGGTTTEQYF. In DNA form, the CDR3 reads TGTGCCAGCAGCGGTCGGGGAGGGGGTACTACAACCGAGCAGTACTTC.

The rearrangement joins TRBV10-3 to TRBJ1-1; no clear D. The germline V gene encodes CDR1 ENHRY and CDR2 SYGVKD. V lost 3 bases, J lost 4 bases, and 18 bases lay in between. This CDR3 comprises 16 residues. The CDR3 sequence is CAISDLRIRGGTEAFF. In DNA form, the CDR3 reads TGTGCCATCAGTGACCTCCGGATTAGAGGTGGCACTGAAGCTTTCTTT.

The rearrangement links TRBV7-8 to TRBJ2-6; TRBD1 might be the D (6 bases). Trimming took 1 base from V and 4 from J, leaving 14 bases between them. Germline values: CDR1 SGHVS, CDR2 FQNEAQ. CDR3 size: 17 residues. As DNA, the CDR3 is TGTGCCAGCAGCTTAGGGCAGGGGATCTCCGGGGCCAACGTCCTGACTTTC. Protein product: CASSLGQGISGANVLTF.

CDR3 protein: CASRGGADGHYEQYF. CDR3 nucleotide sequence: TGTGCCAGCAGGGGAGGCGCCGACGGACATTACGAGCAGTACTTC. The V and J genes are TRBV28 and TRBJ2-7; TRBD2 might be the D (6 bases). The CDR3 totals 15 residues. Trimming shortened V by 6 bases and J by 4 bases, and 19 bases separated the two germline ends. In germline, CDR1 is MDHEN, CDR2 SYDVKM.

This clone was found once. The CDR3 sequence: CASSQAGLATNTGELFF. The CDR3 region has the DNA TGTGCCAGCAGCCAAGCCGGACTAGCTACGAACACCGGGGAGCTGTTTTTT. The rearrangement uses TRBV3-1 (or the pseudogene TRBV3-2) and TRBJ2-2; 8 bases align to TRBD2. J lost 0 bases, V lost 1 base, and 4 bases had no gene match. CDR3 size: 17 residues. CDR1 and CDR2 (germline): LGHDT, YNNKEL (reference sequence).

The V call is TRBV7-3, the J call TRBJ2-1, with TRBD1 identical over 7 bases. The trim removed 5 bases at V and 2 bases at J, leaving 9 bases unmatched. CDR1 is SGHTA and CDR2 is FQGTGA in the germline V gene. This CDR3 comprises 16 residues. The CDR3 loop reads CASSEKPGQPYNEQFF. In nucleotides, the CDR3 is TGTGCCAGCAGCGAAAAACCGGGACAGCCCTACAATGAGCAGTTCTTC.

Worth noting for this clone: The identical CDR3 is also encoded by other nucleotide sequences in the sample. CDR3 nucleotide sequence: TGTGCCAGCAGTAGGACTAGCGGGAGCTCCTACAATGAGCAGTTCTTC. It is translated as CASSRTSGSSYNEQFF. The rearrangement links TRBV7-2 to TRBJ2-1, with 13 nucleotides matching TRBD2. The germline V gene has CDR1 SGHTA and CDR2 FQGNSA. V lost 6 bases and J lost 0; bases outside the gene matches: 2. This CDR3 comprises 16 residues.

The chain employs TRBV12-3 or TRBV12-4 and TRBJ2-7; maybe TRBD2 (5 bases). The CDR3 consists of 12 residues. With 3 bases removed from V and 9 bases from J, the gap between germline ends came to 12 bases. CDR3 amino acids: CASSLGVLGQYF. CDR3 in DNA: TGTGCCAGCAGTTTGGGAGTTTTAGGGCAGTACTTC.

The genes are TRBV5-6 and TRBJ1-2; no firm D call. CDR1 and CDR2 from the germline V gene are SGHDT and YYEEEE. V gave up 0 bases and J gave up 0 bases, with 6 bases separating them. The CDR3 loop spans 14 amino acids. CDR3 in DNA: TGTGCCAGCAGCTTGGCGGGATCTAACTATGGCTACACCTTC. The encoded protein is CASSLAGSNYGYTF.

The genes are TRBV7-2 and TRBJ1-5; 7 positions agree with TRBD1. The CDR3 has 13 amino acids. Looked up from germline, CDR1 is SGHTA and CDR2 is FQGNSA. V trimming: 5 bases; J trimming: 6 bases; junction bases outside the gene matches: 4. The DNA for the CDR3 is TGTGCCAGCAGCGCCGACAGGGCTCAGCCCCAGCATTTT. It is translated as CASSADRAQPQHF. Drawing the rest from reference TRBV7-2 and TRBJ1-5, the complete variable domain is GAGVSQSPSNKVTEKGKDVELRCDPISGHTALYWYRQSLGQGLEFLIYFQGNSAPDKSGLPSDRFSAERTGGSVSTLTIQRTQQEDSAVYLCASSADRAQPQHFGDGTRLSIL.

V usage is TRBV18 and J usage is TRBJ2-3; 13 bases line up with TRBD2. V shed 3 bases and J 3 bases; nucleotides not matched to a gene: 3. This CDR3 has 16 amino acids. Germline CDR1 is KGHSH and CDR2 is LQKENI. The CDR3 spells CASSPRTSGSTDTQYF. CDR3 nucleotide sequence: TGTGCCAGCTCACCCAGGACTAGCGGGAGTACAGATACGCAGTATTTT.

The genes are TRBV28 and TRBJ1-5, with TRBD1 as a possible D gene (5 bases). The CDR3 has 14 residues. V lost 3 bases to trimming and J lost 7 bases, with 13 bases between them. Germline V gene data show CDR1 as MDHEN and CDR2 as SYDVKM. The CDR3 DNA reads as TGTGCCAGCAGTTTGGACGGGGGAAGGCAGCCCCAGCATTTT. This gives the protein CASSLDGGRQPQHF.

The V and J genes are TRBV6-5 and TRBJ1-2; D is possibly TRBD1 (6 bases). V was pared by 2 bases and J by 8 bases, with 21 bases between. The CDR3 is 16 residues long. In germline, CDR1 is MNHEY, CDR2 SVGAGI. This CDR3 reads CASSYTDRQAPGGYTF. The CDR3, as DNA: TGTGCCAGCAGTTACACAGATAGACAGGCACCGGGAGGCTACACCTTC.

The CDR3 loop is CASSPFLSPGQGRAFF. The CDR3 nucleotides are TGTGCCAGCAGCCCCTTCCTTTCCCCGGGACAGGGAAGGGCTTTCTTT. The chain employs TRBV7-9 and TRBJ1-1; 9 bases map to TRBD1. Losses at the gene ends were 5 bases for V and 11 bases for J; bases not matched to a gene: 18. Germline V gene data show CDR1 as SEHNR and CDR2 as FQNEAQ (reference sequence). The CDR3 is made up of 16 amino acids.

The rearrangement uses TRBV5-1 and TRBJ2-5; tentative D call: TRBD1 (6 bases). V lost 2 bases and J 2 bases, leaving 10 bases between the germline ends. This CDR3 has 14 amino acids. From germline, CDR1 is SGHRS and CDR2 YFSETQ. The CDR3 nucleotides are TGCGCCAGCAGCTTCACAGGGTGGCAAGAGACCCAGTACTTC. Amino acids: CASSFTGWQETQYF.

This clone appeared a few times. V usage is TRBV6-5 and J usage is TRBJ1-2; D is unclear. This CDR3 spans 15 amino acids. Trimming removed 1 base from V and 1 base from J, with 10 bases in between. The germline gives CDR1 MNHEY, CDR2 SVGAGI. The CDR3 DNA reads as TGTGCCAGCAGTTACTTGCCGGTTTTTAACTATGGCTACACCTTC. Translation gives CASSYLPVFNYGYTF.

This chain uses TRBV5-1 with TRBJ2-1; 7 nucleotides agree with TRBD2. Germline V gives CDR1 SGHRS, CDR2 YFSETQ. This CDR3 has 15 amino acids. Trimming took 3 bases from V and 5 from J; bases not matched to a gene: 8. The CDR3: CASSSLAATNNEQFF. In nucleotides, the CDR3 is TGCGCCAGCAGCTCTCTAGCGGCCACCAACAATGAGCAGTTCTTC.

The rearrangement uses TRBV12-3 or TRBV12-4 and TRBJ1-1; tentatively, D is TRBD1 (5 bases). The CDR3 has 12 amino acids. The V end lost 3 bases, the J end lost 8 bases, and 10 bases lay between the germline ends. The CDR3 protein is CASSLKGVEAFF. Here the CDR3 DNA reads TGTGCCAGCAGTTTGAAAGGGGTAGAAGCTTTCTTT.

This clone was detected only a few times. The V and J genes are TRBV6-6 and TRBJ1-1; D gene ambiguous. Germline V CDR1 and CDR2: MNHNY, SVGAGI (reference sequence). V lost 6 bases and J lost 1, with 24 bases in between. This CDR3 has 18 amino acids. CDR3: CASRRLRGVGWRNTEAFF. CDR3 nucleotide sequence: TGTGCCAGCAGACGACTTCGCGGGGTCGGGTGGAGGAACACTGAAGCTTTCTTT.

About this clone: Other nucleotide sequences in the sample specify the same CDR3. The chain has TRBV18 and TRBJ2-3; 8 bases fit TRBD2. The germline gives CDR1 KGHSH, CDR2 LQKENI. The CDR3 is made up of 15 amino acids. Trimming cost V 4 bases and J 0 bases; bases outside gene matches: 3. CDR3 in amino acids: CASSLLAGSTDTQYF. The CDR3 DNA is TGTGCCAGCTCACTTTTAGCGGGAAGCACAGATACGCAGTATTTT.

This chain links TRBV11-2 with TRBJ2-1; TRBD2 is a possible D gene (5 bases). Per the germline V gene, CDR1 is SGHAT and CDR2 is FQNNGV. The CDR3 has 14 amino acids. The ends were cut back, 3 bases at V and 4 bases at J, with 10 bases in the middle. CDR3 DNA sequence: TGTGCCAGCAGCTTCAGCGAGGGATACAATGAGCAGTTCTTC. It translates to CASSFSEGYNEQFF.

The chain employs TRBV19 and TRBJ2-3; tentative D call: TRBD2 (6 bases). V was cut by 6 bases and J by 2 bases, with 12 bases left in between. This CDR3 contains 14 residues. Germline V CDR1 and CDR2: LNHDA, SQIVND (reference sequence). The CDR3 DNA reads as TGTGCCAGTAGCCGGGACTCCATCACAGATACGCAGTATTTT. Translating it yields CASSRDSITDTQYF.

This clone has just one count. The chain combines TRBV9 with TRBJ2-3, with a possible D match to TRBD2 (6 bases). The V end lost 0 bases, the J end lost 3 bases, and 14 bases lay between the germline ends. The CDR3 totals 16 residues. Germline values: CDR1 SGDLS, CDR2 YYNGEE. CDR3 loop: CASSVDLSGLTDTQYF. As DNA, the CDR3 is TGTGCCAGCAGCGTAGATTTGAGCGGGCTTACAGATACGCAGTATTTT. Based on the CDR3 plus reference TRBV9 and TRBJ2-3, the full variable domain is DSGVTQTPKHLITATGQRVTLRCSPRSGDLSVYWYQQSLDQGLQFLIQYYNGEERAKGNILERFSAQQFPDLHSELNLSSLELGDSALYFCASSVDLSGLTDTQYFGPGTRLTVL.

J is TRBJ1-6 and V is TRBV7-2; the D gene is possibly TRBD1 (6 bases). This CDR3 is built from 15 residues. Trimming left V 0 bases short and J 7 bases short, with 10 bases between. CDR1 is SGHTA, CDR2 FQGNSA, per germline. In DNA form, the CDR3 reads TGTGCCAGCAGCTTAGCGCAGGGGCCGAATTCACCCCTCCACTTT. This translates into CASSLAQGPNSPLHF.